This is a list of T cell receptor beta chains from one sample in a study of neoadjuvant nivolumab and ipilimumab in lung cancer. The method was immunoSEQ multiplex PCR; TCRdb's version includes in-frame clones alone and lacks a portion of them. The sample has fewer than 2,000 clones; 85% to 90% are singletons. Specimen: adjacent normal lung tissue, collected after neoadjuvant nivolumab, alone or with ipilimumab, at or shortly before surgery. Receptors originate from an adult with non-small cell lung cancer. Each CDR3 is given with its conserved first and last residue. D genes are given only for firm matches. Not every row has a clone size; where given, it reads once, few, many or a size class.

TGTGCCAGCAGTTCAATAGGGACAGTGGAAAGCGGCTACACCTTC,CASSSIGTVESGYTF,TRBD1,TRBV25-1,-,TRBJ1-2
TGTGCCAGCAGTCAAAACAGGGGCCTGCTGGGCGAGCAGTACTTC,CASSQNRGLLGEQYF,TRBD1,TRBV27,-,TRBJ2-7
TGTGCCAGCAGTGTCTACAGGGATAACTATGGCTACACCTTC,CASSVYRDNYGYTF,-,TRBV28,-,TRBJ1-2
TGCGCCAGCAGCTTGGCCCCGTCGGGTAGGGTCCACGAGCAGTACTTC,CASSLAPSGRVHEQYF,-,TRBV5-1,-,TRBJ2-7
TGTGCCAGCAGCCCCTATGTCTGGCGGGGGTTGATGGATACGCAGTATTTT,CASSPYVWRGLMDTQYF,TRBD2,TRBV7-8,-,TRBJ2-3
TGTGCCAGCAGTGAAGGGACAGACTTTTACGAGCAGTACTTC,CASSEGTDFYEQYF,-,TRBV2,once,TRBJ2-7
TGTGCCAGCAGCAAGGGCAGGGACAATATGAACACTGAAGCTTTCTTT,CASSKGRDNMNTEAFF,-,TRBV21-1,-,TRBJ1-1
TGTGCCAGCAGCTTAGACGCGGGAGGGCCCGAGCAGTACTTC,CASSLDAGGPEQYF,TRBD2,TRBV7-9,-,TRBJ2-7
TGTGCCAGCAGTTACGGGGCTAATGAAAAACTGTTTTTT,CASSYGANEKLFF,-,TRBV6-5,-,TRBJ1-4
TGTGCCAGCAGTTACACGACAGGGGGGAATGAAAAACTGTTTTTT,CASSYTTGGNEKLFF,TRBD1,TRBV6-5,-,TRBJ1-4
TGTGCCAGCAGCTCGCTCAGGGACGCCGGGGAGCTGTTTTTT,CASSSLRDAGELFF,-,TRBV7-2,-,TRBJ2-2
TGTGCCAGTAAAGCCGGGACGGCTAGCAATCAGCCCCAGCATTTT,CASKAGTASNQPQHF,-,TRBV19,-,TRBJ1-5
TGTGCCAGTAGTATTGGGACAGGGGTCTCCTACGAGCAGTACTTC,CASSIGTGVSYEQYF,TRBD1,TRBV19,-,TRBJ2-7
TGTGCCAGCGTTCTAGAGACCTTGAACACTGAAGCTTTCTTT,CASVLETLNTEAFF,-,TRBV2,-,TRBJ1-1
TGTGCCAGCAGCTTAGGGGACACGATTCCAACTAATGAAAAACTGTTTTTT,CASSLGDTIPTNEKLFF,-,TRBV11-2,-,TRBJ1-4
TGTGCCAGCGGAGCAGACATCACAGATACGCAGTATTTT,CASGADITDTQYF,-,TRBV7-7,-,TRBJ2-3
TGTGCTAGTGGGTTGGGGCAGTGGCAAGAGACCCAGTACTTC,CASGLGQWQETQYF,-,TRBV12-5,-,TRBJ2-5
TGTGCCAGCAGTACCACAGGGGGTCGGGGGTTCTACGAGCAGTACTTC,CASSTTGGRGFYEQYF,TRBD1,TRBV27,-,TRBJ2-7
TGTGCCAGCAGCTTAGCAGAGGGAGATACGCAGTATTTT,CASSLAEGDTQYF,-,TRBV7-7,-,TRBJ2-3
TGTGCCAGCAGCTTGACAGTTTCTAATGAGCAGTTCTTC,CASSLTVSNEQFF,-,TRBV7-3,-,TRBJ2-1
TGTGCCAGCAGCTTCAGGGAGGGGGTATACGAGCAGTACTTC,CASSFREGVYEQYF,-,TRBV5-5,-,TRBJ2-7
TGTGCCAGCAGCTTAGGGACAGTTAGGGGGGAGCAGTACTTC,CASSLGTVRGEQYF,-,TRBV7-2,-,TRBJ2-7
TGTGCCATCAGTGAAAGTGGAGGGATGGGCACTGAAGCTTTCTTT,CAISESGGMGTEAFF,-,TRBV10-3,-,TRBJ1-1
TGTGCCTCTGAGGACAGGGCGGAGGTGACTGAAGCTTTCTTT,CASEDRAEVTEAFF,TRBD1,TRBV19,-,TRBJ1-1
TGTGCCACCAAAACGGGGGACCTAAACACTGAAGCTTTCTTT,CATKTGDLNTEAFF,-,TRBV28,-,TRBJ1-1
TGCGCCAGCAGCCCGAGGGAGCGCACAACTAATGAAAAACTGTTTTTT,CASSPRERTTNEKLFF,-,TRBV5-1,-,TRBJ1-4
TGTGCCACCCCGTTGGAGCAATACGAGCAGTACTTC,CATPLEQYEQYF,-,TRBV21-1,-,TRBJ2-7
TGTGCCAGCAGTGACTCTTCTCTAGCGGGAGACTACAATGAGCAGTTCTTC,CASSDSSLAGDYNEQFF,TRBD2,TRBV6-4,few,TRBJ2-1
TGTGCCAGCAGCTTAATAGGGGGGACTAGCGGACAAGAGACCCAGTACTTC,CASSLIGGTSGQETQYF,TRBD2,TRBV7-2,-,TRBJ2-5
TGTGCCAGCAGCGTAGAACCCTCCTACGAGCAGTACTTC,CASSVEPSYEQYF,-,TRBV9,-,TRBJ2-7
TGTGCCAGCAGCGGACCCGGGGGGGGAGAAGACTACGAGCAGTACTTC,CASSGPGGGEDYEQYF,TRBD2,TRBV9,once,TRBJ2-7
TGTGCCAACAAACGGACCTGGGACAGGCGGGCGGGAGAGACCCAGTACTTC,CANKRTWDRRAGETQYF,TRBD1,TRBV6-4,-,TRBJ2-5
TGTGCCAGCTCACCCCGTGCTAGCACAGATACGCAGTATTTT,CASSPRASTDTQYF,-,TRBV18,once,TRBJ2-3
TGTGCCAGCAGTCCAGAGGGGGAAAATCAGCCCCAGCATTTT,CASSPEGENQPQHF,-,TRBV6-4,-,TRBJ1-5
TGTGCCAGCAGCTTGGGGATGGTGAACACTGAAGCTTTCTTT,CASSLGMVNTEAFF,-,TRBV5-8,-,TRBJ1-1
TGTGCCAGCAGTGTCAATCGACAGGACGAGCAGTACTTC,CASSVNRQDEQYF,-,TRBV2,few,TRBJ2-7
TGTGCCAGCTCACCACCGGGACTAGCGGGAGAGGACAATGAGCAGTTCTTC,CASSPPGLAGEDNEQFF,TRBD2,TRBV18,-,TRBJ2-1
TGTGCCAGCAGCCGGGGACTAGCGGGAGACGAGCAGTACTTC,CASSRGLAGDEQYF,TRBD2,TRBV4-2,-,TRBJ2-7
TGTGCCATCAGTGATCAGGGGGTGAACACTGAAGCTTTCTTT,CAISDQGVNTEAFF,TRBD1,TRBV10-3,-,TRBJ1-1
TGCGCCAGCAGCCAAGAATGGCGGGAGGTGAATGAGCAGTTCTTC,CASSQEWREVNEQFF,TRBD2,TRBV4-3,few,TRBJ2-1
TGTGCCACCAGGGACCGGTCCTACGAGCAGTACTTC,CATRDRSYEQYF,-,TRBV19,-,TRBJ2-7
TGTGCCAGCAGCACCACCGGGCTACCCGAGGGTGAAGCTTTCTTT,CASSTTGLPEGEAFF,-,TRBV7-9,-,TRBJ1-1
TGTGCCAGCCTTCGGACCACTTCGCCCTTAAGCTCTGGAAACACCATATATTTT,CASLRTTSPLSSGNTIYF,-,TRBV18,-,TRBJ1-3
TGTGCCAGCAGTGATCCCGCCGGGATGGGAGGAATCTACGAGCAGTACTTC,CASSDPAGMGGIYEQYF,-,TRBV6-4,-,TRBJ2-7
TGCAGCGTTGAAGACGACAAAAACATTCAGTACTTC,CSVEDDKNIQYF,-,TRBV29-1,-,TRBJ2-4
TGCAGCGTTGCGGACAGAGTTCTATACAATGAGCAGTTCTTC,CSVADRVLYNEQFF,-,TRBV29-1,-,TRBJ2-1
TGTGCCAGCAGTGGGACAGTTCGGCACGAGCAGTACTTC,CASSGTVRHEQYF,TRBD1,TRBV27,-,TRBJ2-7
TGCGCCAGCAGTGAGTCGACTAGCGGGAGTCCAGATACGCAGTATTTT,CASSESTSGSPDTQYF,TRBD2,TRBV10-2,once,TRBJ2-3
TGTGCCAGCAGCGTAGGTCCCGACAGGTCCACCTACGAGCAGTACTTC,CASSVGPDRSTYEQYF,-,TRBV9,-,TRBJ2-7
TGCGCCAGCAGCTTATACGGGGGCGCTGGGAGGGACACTGAAGCTTTCTTT,CASSLYGGAGRDTEAFF,-,TRBV5-1,-,TRBJ1-1